This entry lists 32 T cell receptor beta chains sequenced from one sample in a study of T-cell memory formation after mild COVID-19 (dated by TCRdb to 2020 to 2023). The method behind the library was 5' RACE. This sample was sequenced with an Illumina NovaSeq 6000. Clones were called with MiXCR by TCRdb after fastp trimmed the public reads at Q25, and only in-frame beta chains were retained. Identical CDR3 protein sequences are pooled into one entry, listed with their most common genes and DNA. Here the sample has 150,000 to 200,000 distinct CDR3 sequences; roughly 23% occur a single time. The ten largest clones take up roughly 23% of the sample. Sequenced input: PBMCs or a T cell subset sorted from them (not recorded which). The source of these receptors is an adult woman who had mild COVID-19 (a few samples of this study predate the infection). The sample titles of this study are shuffled in the database, so cell type and time point are left out; the donor was told from shared clones.

The chain recombines TRBV27 with TRBJ1-1, with unresolved D. Germline V gives CDR1 MNHEY, CDR2 SMNVEV (reference sequence). The CDR3 is 13 amino acids. The V gene lost 2 bases and the J gene lost 1 base, with 5 bases spanning the gap. The CDR3 here is CASSLNRNTEAFF. The CDR3 nucleotides are TGTGCCAGCAGTTTAAACAGGAACACTGAAGCTTTCTTT.

This chain joins TRBV19 and TRBJ1-2, with a weak D call TRBD1 (5 bases). The CDR3 covers 15 residues. Looked up from germline, CDR1 is LNHDA and CDR2 is SQIVND (reference sequence). With 5 bases removed from V and 4 bases from J, the gap between germline ends came to 17 bases. The CDR3 bases are TGTGCCAGTAGTTCCCCCGAGTGGGACCTCTATGGCTACACCTTC. Protein product: CASSSPEWDLYGYTF. Full variable domain (missing parts from reference TRBV19 and TRBJ1-2): DGGITQSPKYLFRKEGQNVTLSCEQNLNHDAMYWYRQDPGQGLRLIYYSQIVNDFQKGDIAEGYSVSREKKESFPLTVTSAQKNPTAFYLCASSSPEWDLYGYTFGSGTRLTVV.

The chain recombines TRBV12-5 with TRBJ2-7; D is unclear. CDR1 is LGHNT, CDR2 FRNRAP, per germline. Trimming cost V 5 bases and J 6 bases, with 5 bases left between them. The CDR3 has 10 amino acids. The chain's CDR3 is CASGTSEQYF. Written as DNA, the CDR3 is TGTGCTAGTGGTACGTCCGAGCAGTACTTC.

This chain links TRBV19 with TRBJ2-1; 7 bases match TRBD2. With 5 bases clipped from V and 0 bases from J, the junction kept 4 bases outside the gene matches. CDR3 length: 15 residues. Per the germline V gene, CDR1 is LNHDA and CDR2 is SQIVND (reference sequence). In nucleotides, the CDR3 is TGTGCCAGTAGTGCAGCGGGAAGCTCCTACAATGAGCAGTTCTTC. Its protein is CASSAAGSSYNEQFF.

In this sample, this clonotype turned up a few times. This sequence joins TRBV6-6 and TRBJ1-2, with D maybe TRBD1 (6 bases). CDR1 MNHNY and CDR2 SVGAGI come from the germline V gene (reference sequence). This CDR3 has 14 residues. V lost 2 bases, J lost 1 base, and 8 bases lay in between. The chain's CDR3 is CASSYRDNNYGYTF. Here the CDR3 DNA reads TGTGCCAGCAGTTACCGGGACAATAACTATGGCTACACCTTC.

This chain uses TRBV15 with TRBJ1-5; no clear D gene. The length of the CDR3 is 16 residues. Germline V gives CDR1 LNHNV, CDR2 YYDKDF (reference sequence). Trimming removed 0 bases at V and 2 bases at J, with 11 bases between. DNA for the CDR3: TGTGCCACCAGCAGAGACAGCCCCGGAGGCAATCAGCCCCAGCATTTT. It codes for CATSRDSPGGNQPQHF.

This clonotype was recorded a few times. The J gene is TRBJ2-1, the V gene TRBV20-1, with 15 positions matching TRBD2. The junction had 10 bases not matched to a gene; V was cut back by 5 bases and J by 8 bases. The CDR3 contains 16 residues. Germline V lookup: CDR1 DFQATT, CDR2 SNEGSKA (reference sequence). The chain's CDR3 is CSAAAWTSGGADEQFF. The DNA of the CDR3 is TGCAGTGCTGCCGCGTGGACTAGCGGGGGGGCCGATGAGCAGTTCTTC.

The chain links TRBV7-8 to TRBJ2-7, with TRBD2 matching 9 bases. Germline V lookup: CDR1 SGHVS, CDR2 FQNEAQ. There are 18 residues in the CDR3. Trimming took 3 bases from V and 0 from J; bases not matched to a gene: 12. Here the CDR3 reads CASSFGLAAGGYSYEQYF. CDR3 nucleotides: TGTGCCAGCAGCTTCGGGCTTGCGGCGGGGGGGTACTCCTACGAGCAGTACTTC.

This clonotype turned up a few times. This chain connects TRBV2 to TRBJ1-5; TRBD1 is a possible D gene (6 bases). This CDR3 is built from 14 residues. V lost 6 bases and J lost 7, with 16 bases in between. CDR1 SNHLY and CDR2 FYNNEI come from the germline V gene. The CDR3 nucleotides read TGTGCCAGCAGGGAGGCAGGGGCGGTCCAGCCCCAGCATTTT. Protein: CASREAGAVQPQHF.

This chain connects TRBV4-3 to TRBJ2-1; possible D gene TRBD2, 6 bases. The CDR3 is 18 amino acids. Trimming left V 0 bases short and J 0 bases short, with 15 bases between. Germline CDR1 and CDR2: LGHNA and YSLEER. CDR3 sequence reads: CASSQDLYGSSSYNEQFF. As DNA, the CDR3 is TGCGCCAGCAGCCAAGATCTCTACGGGAGCAGCTCCTACAATGAGCAGTTCTTC.

The rearrangement uses TRBV13 and TRBJ2-5; unclear D gene. Looked up from germline, CDR1 is PRHDT and CDR2 is FYEKMQ (reference sequence). V shed 4 bases and J shed 5 bases, with 11 bases lying between them. The CDR3 runs 13 residues. For the CDR3, the DNA is TGTGCCAGCAGCTCCACGGGTGGCGAGACCCAGTACTTC. Protein sequence: CASSSTGGETQYF.

This sequence joins TRBV4-1 and TRBJ1-2; TRBD1 might be the D (6 bases). Germline V gives CDR1 MGHRA, CDR2 YSYEKL. CDR3 size: 15 residues. Trimming removed 1 base at V and 0 bases at J, with 9 bases between. CDR3 bases: TGCGCCAGCAGCCAAGGAGGACAGACTAACTATGGCTACACCTTC. Its protein product is CASSQGGQTNYGYTF.

The chain carries TRBV18 and TRBJ2-1; D possibly corresponds to TRBD1 (7 bases). The V gene's germline CDR1 is KGHSH and CDR2 LQKENI. The CDR3 totals 17 residues. V lost 2 bases and J 7 bases, leaving 21 bases between the germline ends. CDR3 amino acids: CASSPGGTDVNPNEQFF. The CDR3 DNA reads TGTGCCAGCTCACCAGGCGGGACAGACGTCAACCCGAATGAGCAGTTCTTC.

The chain combines TRBV5-1 with TRBJ1-1; D unresolved. Deletions cut 3 bases from V and 1 base from J, with 10 bases between. Germline CDR1 and CDR2: SGHRS and YFSETQ. This CDR3 region has 14 residues. CDR3 DNA sequence: TGCGCCAGCAGCTCGTGGGATTCGAACACTGAAGCTTTCTTT. Translation: CASSSWDSNTEAFF.

The chain combines TRBV7-9 with TRBJ1-2; D might be TRBD1 (6 bases). Germline V gene sequence: CDR1 SEHNR, CDR2 FQNEAQ (reference sequence). Between the trimmed V and J ends, which lost 5 bases and 8 bases, there was a span of 12 bases. This CDR3 comprises 12 residues. Here the CDR3 reads CASSRWQGGYTF. The CDR3 DNA sequence: TGTGCCAGCAGCCGTTGGCAGGGGGGCTACACCTTC. The variable domain in full, with the rest retrieved from reference TRBV7-9 and TRBJ1-2, is DTGVSQNPRHKITKRGQNVTFRCDPISEHNRLYWYRQTLGQGPEFLTYFQNEAQLEKSRLLSDRFSAERPKGSFSTLEIQRTEQGDSAMYLCASSRWQGGYTFGSGTRLTVV.

The rearrangement links TRBV7-9 to TRBJ2-5; D not certain. The CDR3 is made up of 15 amino acids. Germline values: CDR1 SEHNR, CDR2 FQNEAQ (reference sequence). Trimming stripped 0 bases from V and 3 bases from J, with 11 bases between. The chain's CDR3 is CASSLAQGTEETQYF. The CDR3 nucleotides read TGTGCCAGCAGCTTAGCCCAAGGAACCGAAGAGACCCAGTACTTC. The whole variable domain, filled in from reference TRBV7-9 and TRBJ2-5, reads DTGVSQNPRHKITKRGQNVTFRCDPISEHNRLYWYRQTLGQGPEFLTYFQNEAQLEKSRLLSDRFSAERPKGSFSTLEIQRTEQGDSAMYLCASSLAQGTEETQYFGPGTRLLVL.

This clonotype occurred a few times. The rearrangement joins TRBV29-1 to TRBJ2-5; tentative D call: TRBD1 (6 bases). With 2 bases removed from V and 2 bases from J, the gap between germline ends came to 12 bases. This CDR3 is built from 14 residues. The germline V gene encodes CDR1 SQVTM and CDR2 ANQGSEA. The CDR3 nucleotides are TGCAGCGTTGAACAGGGGACCCCACAAGAGACCCAGTACTTC. Its translation is CSVEQGTPQETQYF.

The rearrangement links TRBV7-6 to TRBJ2-2; no clear D. The CDR3 extends over 16 amino acids. From germline, CDR1 is SGHVS and CDR2 FNYEAQ. V lost 5 bases and J lost 0, with 13 bases in between. CDR3 protein: CASSPPLPPNTGELFF. DNA of the CDR3: TGTGCCAGCAGCCCCCCTCTTCCTCCGAACACCGGGGAGCTGTTTTTT.

This clonotype came up a few times. This sequence joins TRBV7-9 and TRBJ2-1, with 9 bases that match TRBD2. The CDR3 length is 13 residues. Trimming cost V 11 bases and J 6 bases; bases outside gene matches: 8. CDR1 and CDR2 (germline): SEHNR, FQNEAQ (reference sequence). The CDR3 reads CAGRGGAGNEQFF. CDR3 coding DNA: TGTGCCGGACGCGGGGGGGCCGGCAATGAGCAGTTCTTC.

This clonotype has a handful of counts. This chain links TRBV7-6 with TRBJ2-1; tentative D call: TRBD2 (5 bases). Germline V lookup: CDR1 SGHVS, CDR2 FNYEAQ. V dropped 1 base and J dropped 4 bases, with 20 bases sitting between them. CDR3 length: 18 residues. The CDR3 region is CASSLVQPGMRVYNEQFF. CDR3 nucleotides: TGTGCCAGCAGCTTAGTACAGCCGGGGATGAGGGTATACAATGAGCAGTTCTTC.

The table lists this clonotype with a few counts. V is TRBV7-9 and J is TRBJ2-5, with no clear D. CDR1 and CDR2 (germline): SEHNR, FQNEAQ (reference sequence). The CDR3 extends over 12 amino acids. The germline V and J ends were trimmed by 3 bases and 4 bases, with 6 bases remaining between them. CDR3 sequence: CASSLVRETQYF. CDR3 coding DNA: TGTGCCAGCAGCTTGGTTCGAGAGACCCAGTACTTC.

The chain combines TRBV27 with TRBJ2-1, with D maybe TRBD2 (6 bases). This CDR3 comprises 14 residues. V was shortened by 2 bases and J by 5 bases, with 10 bases between the two germline ends. Germline CDR1 MNHEY, CDR2 SMNVEV (reference sequence). CDR3 in amino acids: CASSLAGLHNEQFF. CDR3 DNA: TGTGCCAGCAGTTTAGCGGGACTTCACAATGAGCAGTTCTTC.

This clonotype showed up just a few times. The gene calls are TRBV7-8 and TRBJ2-1; D remains unclear. There are 12 residues in the CDR3. V was shortened by 4 bases and J by 8 bases, with 9 bases between the two germline ends. Looked up from germline, CDR1 is SGHVS and CDR2 is FQNEAQ. This CDR3 reads CASSSRLYEQFF. The CDR3, as DNA: TGTGCCAGCAGCTCACGCCTTTATGAGCAGTTCTTC.

The rearrangement links TRBV13 to TRBJ1-1; D is perhaps TRBD1 (5 bases). V was clipped by 5 bases and J by 0 bases, with 13 bases between them. Germline V gene lookup returns CDR1 PRHDT and CDR2 FYEKMQ (reference sequence). The CDR3 length is 15 residues. The CDR3 is CASSDRQILNTEAFF. CDR3 sequence (DNA): TGTGCCAGCAGCGACAGACAGATATTGAACACTGAAGCTTTCTTT.

This chain joins TRBV6-1 and TRBJ1-1, with unresolved D. Germline V gene data show CDR1 as MNHNS and CDR2 as SASEGT. CDR3 length equals 13 residues. Trimming pared 3 bases from V and 1 base from J, leaving 6 bases between. CDR3 amino acids: CASSERWNTEAFF. For the CDR3, the DNA is TGTGCCAGCAGTGAGAGGTGGAACACTGAAGCTTTCTTT.

This clonotype turned up a few times. The genes are TRBV12-3 or TRBV12-4 and TRBJ2-1, with a tentative D call TRBD2 (5 bases). CDR3 length equals 16 residues. The V and J ends lost 3 bases and 2 bases respectively, with 14 bases between them. The CDR3 sequence: CASSFKGLGAYNEQFF. DNA for the CDR3: TGTGCCAGCAGTTTTAAAGGTTTGGGAGCCTACAATGAGCAGTTCTTC.

This clonotype showed up just a few times. This rearrangement joins TRBV2 to TRBJ2-1, with 9 nucleotides matching TRBD2. Trimming removed 4 bases from V and 5 bases from J; junction bases left unmatched: 3. Germline assignment: CDR1 SNHLY and CDR2 FYNNEI. The CDR3 has 14 residues. CDR3 loop: CASSGASGDNEQFF. In DNA, the CDR3 is TGTGCCAGCAGTGGGGCTAGCGGGGACAATGAGCAGTTCTTC.

This clonotype was picked up a small number of times. V gene TRBV9 combines with J gene TRBJ2-7; TRBD2 matches 7 bases. V lost 5 bases, J lost 4 bases, and 12 bases stayed unmatched. The CDR3 totals 15 residues. Per the germline V gene, CDR1 is SGDLS and CDR2 is YYNGEE. The CDR3 nucleotides read TGTGCCAGCAGTACCTATGGACTAGGACCTTACGAGCAGTACTTC. Encoded protein: CASSTYGLGPYEQYF.

V and J are TRBV5-1 and TRBJ1-6; D is uncertain. The length of the CDR3 is 13 residues. In germline, CDR1 is SGHRS, CDR2 YFSETQ. V lost 7 bases and J lost 9, with 14 bases in between. The CDR3 region has the DNA TGCGCCAGCGGACCCGGCAGTTTTTCACCCCTCCACTTT. It yields the protein CASGPGSFSPLHF.

The chain carries TRBV9 and TRBJ2-1; 11 nucleotides line up with TRBD2. Germline lookup yields CDR1 SGDLS and CDR2 YYNGEE. V shed 0 bases and J 5 bases; nucleotides not matched to a gene: 7. CDR3 length: 17 residues. The CDR3 loop reads CASSVGDSGGADNEQFF. The CDR3 DNA reads as TGTGCCAGCAGCGTAGGCGATAGCGGGGGGGCTGACAATGAGCAGTTCTTC.

The chain has TRBV2 and TRBJ2-2; 8 bases fit TRBD1. V gave up 2 bases and J gave up 6 bases; unmatched junction bases: 5. From germline, CDR1 is SNHLY and CDR2 FYNNEI. This CDR3 is built from 15 residues. CDR3 in amino acids: CASSEWTGPAGELFF. The CDR3 DNA sequence: TGTGCCAGCAGTGAATGGACAGGGCCCGCCGGGGAGCTGTTTTTT.

J is TRBJ2-3 and V is TRBV30; no firm D call. This CDR3 is 13 amino acids long. CDR1 is GTSNPN, CDR2 SVGIG, per germline (reference sequence). V shed 2 bases and J shed 2 bases, with 8 bases lying between them. CDR3 nucleotide sequence: TGTGCCTGGAGTTCACTCCTCACAGATACGCAGTATTTT. This sequence encodes CAWSSLLTDTQYF.